Detailed here is one T cell receptor beta chain. The record originates from a study of blood T cell repertoires in COVID-19. For the study at large: From T cells, B-cell-depleted T cells, or PBMCs came the material, which was cDNA or gDNA.

The V and J ends lost 6 bases and 0 bases respectively, with 20 bases between them. CDR3 size: 18 residues. Per germline, CDR1 SEHNR and CDR2 FQNEAQ (reference sequence). The table came from immunoSEQ multiplex PCR; TCRdb's copy has only in-frame clones and leaves some out. The data contain fewer than 250,000 clones, roughly 80% of them singletons. Assignment of participants to cohorts was predicated upon participant-reported clinical history. The sequenced sample was PBMCs or T cells enriched from blood (not recorded which). The clonotype was recovered from a young woman who had recovered from COVID-19. The chain carries TRBV7-9 and TRBJ1-4; D perhaps matches TRBD1 (6 bases). The CDR3 coding sequence is TGTGCCAGCAGTCTACTCCGGGACAACGTTGCAACTAATGAAAAACTGTTTTTT. Its protein is CASSLLRDNVATNEKLFF.